Listed below are T cell receptor beta chains from one sample, sequenced in a study of cytomegalovirus exposure and HLA in healthy donors. Repertoires were generated with immunoSEQ multiplex PCR, while TCRdb's copy carries only in-frame clones and drops some. The table shows about 140,000 clones, with about 80% occurring only once. The source material was PBMCs. The receptor set was obtained from a woman aged 35 to 49 in good health and CMV-seronegative. The CDR3 runs from the conserved cysteine through the conserved F or W. The D gene is left open where the match is weak.

v_call	j_call	d_call	cdr3_aa
TRBV5-4	TRBJ2-7	TRBD2	CASSFSGSRYEQYF
TRBV5-3	TRBJ1-5	TRBD1	CARSCPPQGSSNQPQHF
TRBV28	TRBJ2-5	NA	CASSSANLAQETQYF
TRBV19	TRBJ1-5	NA	CASTDRRQFQPQHF
TRBV18	TRBJ2-7	TRBD1	CASSPGTGDYEQYF
TRBV7-9	TRBJ2-1	TRBD2	CASSLGGVPNEQFF
TRBV11-1	TRBJ2-1	TRBD2	CASTLAGEWSYNEQFF
TRBV7-9	TRBJ1-4	NA	CASSPQTTNEKLFF
TRBV28	TRBJ1-1	TRBD1	CASNRGRGTEAFF
TRBV7-9	TRBJ2-7	NA	CASSLTTNNYPGQYF
TRBV29-1	TRBJ2-3	TRBD2	CSVVLSRGSTDTQYF
TRBV10-3	TRBJ2-2	NA	CAVRREITGELFF
TRBV11-2	TRBJ1-4	NA	CASSLERGYNEKLFF
TRBV4-2	TRBJ2-3	NA	CASSSTGSTDTQYF
TRBV5-1	TRBJ2-5	TRBD1	CASSQGARETQYF
TRBV12-5	TRBJ2-3	NA	CASGLVYGQLTTTDTQYF
TRBV7-9	TRBJ2-2	TRBD1	CASSPTGTGELFF
TRBV7-2	TRBJ2-7	TRBD2	CASSLGGDPRTYEQYF
TRBV21-1	TRBJ1-6	NA	CASSYEQGEQNSPLHF
TRBV4-2	TRBJ2-2	NA	CASSQKGVAHTGELFF
TRBV12-5	TRBJ2-1	TRBD1	CASAPDRGQGSEQFF
TRBV27	TRBJ1-6	TRBD1	CASSYTGAVDGYNSPLHF
TRBV6-1	TRBJ2-2	NA	CASSEESFRTGELFF
TRBV19	TRBJ1-5	TRBD1	CASSPRDRGEDQPQHF